This TCR beta chain was obtained from a study of T-cell reconstitution after alpha-beta-depleted transplantation in children. Unique molecular identifiers featured in how the TCRbeta library was prepared. TCRdb reanalysed the PCR reads using MiXCR and keeps one entry per CDR3 protein. The table shows hundreds of thousands of distinct CDR3 sequences, with around 16% occurring only once. The ends were cut back, 5 bases at V and 6 bases at J, with 20 bases in the middle. The length of the CDR3 is 15 residues. Germline lookup yields CDR1 DFQATT and CDR2 SNEGSKA (reference sequence). This clonotype was picked up a small number of times.

This material consisted of PBMCs, mostly from graft donor cells, taken 360 days after TCRalphabeta/CD19-depleted stem cell transplant. This TCR was sampled from a boy younger than two who had a stem cell transplant for Wiskott-Aldrich syndrome, so the T cells may come from the graft donor. This chain links TRBV20-1 with TRBJ2-1; D possibly matches TRBD1 or TRBD2 (5 bases each). This CDR3 reads CSARTPLGVGNEQFF. The CDR3 coding sequence is TGCAGTGCTCGGACACCTCTGGGGGTAGGCAATGAGCAGTTCTTC.